The following is a T cell receptor beta chain sequence with its context. The CDR3 contains 14 residues. Deletions cut 5 bases from V and 8 bases from J, with 16 bases between. CDR1 and CDR2 from the germline V gene are SGHTA and FQGTGA. The data are from a study of control samples from healthy donors and cancer patients. Libraries were prepared by immunoSEQ multiplex PCR; TCRdb keeps only in-frame clonotypes and omits some of them. The sample lists 99,000 or so clones; 82% were seen once. The material sequenced was blood. This receptor was obtained from a man between 60 and 75 years old in good health. The chain links TRBV7-3 to TRBJ2-1; possible D gene TRBD2, 5 bases. The CDR3, as DNA: TGTGCCAGCAGCCTTGCGGGCTCTGGGCATGAGCAGTTCTTC. Protein sequence: CASSLAGSGHEQFF.